The 21 T cell receptor beta chains reported below all come from one sample, sequenced in a study of T cell changes during pregnancy in multiple sclerosis. Produced via immunoSEQ multiplex PCR; TCRdb's table is partial and in-frame only. The repertoire consists of about 89,000 clones, with just over 90% occurring once and the leading ten covering 2% to 3%. The source material was peripheral blood, sampled after pregnancy. The receptors here all came from a female donor in good health, enrolled as a control in a pregnancy study.

This clone has only one observation. The junction differs from germline at one of its ends, possibly a read error. J is TRBJ2-3 and V is TRBV5-1; 14 bases agree with TRBD2. Germline V lookup: CDR1 SGHRS, CDR2 YFSETQ. This CDR3 is built from 16 residues. The CDR3 coding sequence is TGCGCCAGCAACTTGGGGACTAGCGGGGGCGGGGATACGCAGTATTTT. Protein: CASNLGTSGGGDTQYF.

The J gene is TRBJ2-7, the V gene TRBV19, with 9 positions matching TRBD1. CDR1 and CDR2 (germline): LNHDA, SQIVND (reference sequence). V gave up 1 base and J gave up 4 bases; unmatched junction bases: 5. The CDR3 is made up of 15 amino acids. The CDR3 is CASSIGTGVMYEQYF. For the CDR3, the DNA is TGTGCCAGTAGTATAGGGACAGGGGTGATGTACGAGCAGTACTTC.

CDR3 nucleotide sequence: TGTGCCAGCAGCTTAGTTAAGTTCCCGGGACAACAGTTCTTC. Its translation: CASSLVKFPGQQFF. V usage is TRBV7-8 and J usage is TRBJ2-1; possible D gene TRBD1, 6 bases. This CDR3 spans 14 amino acids. Germline CDR1 reads SGHVS; CDR2 reads FQNEAQ. The V end lost 1 base, the J end lost 13 bases, and 17 bases lay between the germline ends.

The chain employs TRBV9 and TRBJ1-5; D call uncertain. CDR1 and CDR2 (germline): SGDLS, YYNGEE. The CDR3 runs 15 residues. V was shortened by 3 bases and J by 9 bases, with 19 bases between the two germline ends. In DNA, the CDR3 is TGTGCCAGCAGCGCGACCCCTTCAGACTCCGGGCCCCAGCATTTT. Amino acid sequence: CASSATPSDSGPQHF.

This clone was observed once. The chain's CDR3 is CASSLAQALTDTQYF. In DNA, the CDR3 is TGTGCCAGCAGTTTAGCCCAGGCCCTCACAGATACGCAGTATTTT. This sequence joins TRBV28 and TRBJ2-3; no clear D gene. CDR1 is MDHEN, CDR2 SYDVKM, per germline. The CDR3 consists of 15 residues. The V gene lost 2 bases and the J gene lost 2 bases, with 11 bases spanning the gap.

CDR3 amino acids: CATRAGLFSGANVLTF. The CDR3 nucleotides are TGTGCCACCAGGGCTGGACTGTTCTCTGGGGCCAACGTCCTGACTTTC. The V gene is TRBV15, the J gene TRBJ2-6; a possible D gene is TRBD2 (5 bases). The germline V and J ends were trimmed by 6 bases and 0 bases, with 12 bases remaining between them. CDR3 length: 16 amino acids. Looked up from germline, CDR1 is LNHNV and CDR2 is YYDKDF (reference sequence).

This clone showed up just once. The chain couples TRBV19 to TRBJ2-3, with 8 bases lining up with TRBD2. CDR3 length: 15 amino acids. Germline V CDR1 and CDR2: LNHDA, SQIVND (reference sequence). J was trimmed by 0 bases and V by 5 bases; bases with no gene match: 4. The CDR3 DNA is TGTGCCAGTAGTCCCGGGACTAGAAGCACAGATACGCAGTATTTT. Residues: CASSPGTRSTDTQYF.

V gene TRBV14 combines with J gene TRBJ1-5; no clear D. The CDR3 has 13 residues. Germline V gene sequence: CDR1 SGHDN, CDR2 FVKESK. Trimming cost V 3 bases and J 5 bases, with 8 bases left between them. DNA for the CDR3: TGTGCCAGCAGCCACGGCGGGCATCAGCCCCAGCATTTT. The encoded protein is CASSHGGHQPQHF.

V gene TRBV5-1 combines with J gene TRBJ2-2; TRBD2 agrees at 9 bases. The J segment lost 6 bases and the V segment lost 0 bases, leaving 6 bases of the junction unmatched. CDR1 and CDR2 (germline): SGHRS, YFSETQ. The CDR3 is 16 residues long. Here the CDR3 reads CASSLASGVLAGELFF. The CDR3 coding sequence is TGCGCCAGCAGCTTGGCTAGCGGGGTGTTGGCCGGGGAGCTGTTTTTT.

The chain joins TRBV7-3 to TRBJ2-7; 8 nucleotides line up with TRBD2. CDR3 length equals 15 residues. The germline gives CDR1 SGHTA, CDR2 FQGTGA. The junction had 8 bases not matched to a gene; V was cut back by 5 bases and J by 2 bases. The CDR3 coding sequence is TGTGCCAGCAGCCTTCTAGCGGGCCCCGCCTACGAGCAGTACTTC. Protein: CASSLLAGPAYEQYF. Complete variable domain (other parts from reference TRBV7-3 and TRBJ2-7): GAGVSQTPSNKVTEKGKYVELRCDPISGHTALYWYRQSLGQGPEFLIYFQGTGAADDSGLPNDRFFAVRPEGSVSTLKIQRTERGDSAVYLCASSLLAGPAYEQYFGPGTRLTVT.

The chain is built from TRBV18 and TRBJ2-5, with a possible D match to TRBD1 (6 bases). The germline CDR1 and CDR2 sequences are KGHSH and LQKENI. The CDR3 has 15 amino acids. V was cut by 2 bases and J by 5 bases, with 15 bases left in between. CDR3 amino acids: CASSPWFRGSETQYF. The DNA for the CDR3 is TGTGCCAGCTCACCATGGTTCAGGGGTTCGGAGACCCAGTACTTC.

CDR3 nucleotides: TGTGCCAGTAGCGCAGACAGCGCCATATGGGCCCAGCATTTT. Its translation: CASSADSAIWAQHF. The chain uses TRBV19 and TRBJ1-5; maybe TRBD1 (5 bases). CDR3 length equals 14 residues. Trimming left V 6 bases short and J 11 bases short, with 20 bases between. CDR1 is LNHDA, CDR2 SQIVND, per germline (reference sequence).

This chain uses TRBV5-8 with TRBJ2-6; 7 nucleotides line up with TRBD1. V was pared by 4 bases and J by 0 bases, with 10 bases of the junction left unmatched. CDR3 size: 18 residues. Germline assignment: CDR1 SGHTS and CDR2 YDEGEE. The CDR3 here is CASSTKTGQASGANVLTF. Written as DNA, the CDR3 is TGTGCCAGCAGCACTAAGACAGGGCAAGCCTCTGGGGCCAACGTCCTGACTTTC.

This clone has more than one count but fewer than ten. The rearrangement joins TRBV7-9 to TRBJ1-2; no clear D. The CDR3 contains 14 residues. The V and J ends lost 5 bases and 1 base respectively, with 11 bases between them. The germline gives CDR1 SEHNR, CDR2 FQNEAQ (reference sequence). CDR3 nucleotides: TGTGCCAGCAGCCCGAGCCTGGTTAACTATGGCTACACCTTC. Protein: CASSPSLVNYGYTF.

The gene calls are TRBV6-4 and TRBJ2-2; TRBD2 agrees at 15 bases. The CDR3 covers 17 residues. Trimming removed 5 bases from V and 6 bases from J; junction bases left unmatched: 7. Per the germline V gene, CDR1 is MRHNA and CDR2 is SNTAGT. The CDR3 bases are TGTGCCAGCAGTCGGACTAGCGGGGGGGCCTATTCCGGGGAGCTGTTTTTT. This translates into CASSRTSGGAYSGELFF.

The chain recombines TRBV7-9 with TRBJ2-1; D is ambiguous. Germline V gene lookup returns CDR1 SEHNR and CDR2 FQNEAQ (reference sequence). Trimming stripped 5 bases from V and 5 bases from J, with 4 bases between. The CDR3 loop spans 11 amino acids. DNA for the CDR3: TGTGCCAGCAGCCTAAACAATGAGCAGTTCTTC. Translation gives CASSLNNEQFF.

This clone was found once. V and J are TRBV30 and TRBJ1-1, with no clear D. There are 13 residues in the CDR3. CDR1 GTSNPN and CDR2 SVGIG come from the germline V gene (reference sequence). Deletions cut 0 bases from V and 8 bases from J, with 13 bases between. CDR3 sequence: CAWSVQGLFEAFF. CDR3 DNA: TGTGCCTGGAGTGTACAAGGACTTTTCGAAGCTTTCTTT.

This clone has more than one count but fewer than ten. The rearrangement uses TRBV7-6 and TRBJ2-3; 7 bases are shared with TRBD1. Germline-derived CDR1 and CDR2 are SGHVS and FNYEAQ. V lost 4 bases and J lost 5; bases outside the gene matches: 3. The length of the CDR3 is 13 residues. CDR3 DNA sequence: TGTGCCAGCAGCTCTAACAGGGGAGATACGCAGTATTTT. Its translation: CASSSNRGDTQYF.

In its sample, this clone was seen once. The rearrangement joins TRBV27 to TRBJ2-3, with D perhaps TRBD1 (6 bases). CDR3 length: 16 residues. Per the germline V gene, CDR1 is MNHEY and CDR2 is SMNVEV (reference sequence). V lost 2 bases to trimming and J lost 3 bases, with 15 bases between them. The DNA for the CDR3 is TGTGCCAGCAGTTTAATCACAGGGATCCGGACAGATACGCAGTATTTT. Protein: CASSLITGIRTDTQYF.

The chain has TRBV28 and TRBJ1-2; 8 bases fit TRBD1. Germline values: CDR1 MDHEN, CDR2 SYDVKM. The CDR3 has 13 residues. Germline trimming cut 7 bases from V and 6 bases from J; bases unmatched to any gene: 7. The chain's CDR3 is CASTPDRVNGYTF. The CDR3 DNA sequence: TGTGCCAGCACCCCGGACAGGGTTAATGGCTACACCTTC.

V is TRBV28 and J is TRBJ1-4, with a possible D match to TRBD1 (6 bases). Germline assignment: CDR1 MDHEN and CDR2 SYDVKM. The V and J ends lost 2 bases and 7 bases respectively, with 11 bases between them. The CDR3 has 14 amino acids. CDR3 sequence: CASSLGGGVEKLFF. CDR3 bases: TGTGCCAGCAGTTTAGGGGGGGGCGTTGAAAAACTGTTTTTT.